These 7 T cell receptor beta chains were sequenced from one sample in a study of cytomegalovirus exposure and HLA in healthy donors. The repertoire was sequenced with immunoSEQ multiplex PCR; TCRdb's copy has only in-frame clones and lacks some. In the table there are approximately 200,000 clones, 75% to 95% of which are singletons. The material sequenced was PBMCs. The receptors shown here come from a woman aged 18-29 years in good health and CMV-seronegative.

The table lists this clone with a count of one. This rearrangement joins TRBV27 to TRBJ1-1, with TRBD1 identical over 12 bases. V was clipped by 6 bases and J by 4 bases; unmatched bases: 9. Germline V lookup: CDR1 MNHEY, CDR2 SMNVEV (reference sequence). The CDR3 sequence is 16 residues long. CDR3 in amino acids: CASRGAGQGAFTEAFF. The CDR3 DNA reads as TGTGCCAGCAGGGGGGCGGGACAGGGGGCATTCACTGAAGCTTTCTTT.

The chain recombines TRBV28 with TRBJ2-7; tentatively, D is TRBD1 (5 bases). The germline gives CDR1 MDHEN, CDR2 SYDVKM. Trimming took 4 bases from V and 3 from J, leaving 7 bases between them. This CDR3 is built from 12 residues. This chain's CDR3 is CASSSGFYEQYF. As DNA, the CDR3 is TGTGCCAGCAGTTCAGGGTTCTACGAGCAGTACTTC.

V usage is TRBV5-1 and J usage is TRBJ1-5; D ambiguous. CDR3 size: 13 residues. Trimming removed 0 bases from V and 5 bases from J, with 6 bases in between. Germline V CDR1 and CDR2: SGHRS, YFSETQ. Here the CDR3 DNA reads TGCGCCAGCAGCTTGGAAACGGATCAGCCCCAGCATTTT. It specifies CASSLETDQPQHF.

Of note for this clone: One end of the junction does not line up with germline, which may come from a read error. This chain connects TRBV25-1 to TRBJ2-1, with D perhaps TRBD2 (7 bases). Germline CDR1 reads MGHDK; CDR2 reads SYGVNS. The CDR3 totals 15 residues. The CDR3 loop is CASSERNTPAGHKVF. The CDR3 DNA sequence: TGTGCCAGCAGTGAAAGGAACACTCCAGCGGGACACAAGGTCTTC.

The chain links TRBV6-6 to TRBJ2-5, with 7 bases matching TRBD2. Germline V lookup: CDR1 MNHNY, CDR2 SVGAGI (reference sequence). Losses at the gene ends were 6 bases for V and 3 bases for J; bases not matched to a gene: 4. There are 13 residues in the CDR3. The CDR3 DNA reads TGTGCCAGCAGCGCTAGCGGAAAAGAGACCCAGTACTTC. Translating gives CASSASGKETQYF.

The chain joins TRBV5-1 to TRBJ2-5; TRBD1 might be the D (5 bases). Germline V gene data show CDR1 as SGHRS and CDR2 as YFSETQ. Trimming removed 0 bases at V and 0 bases at J, with 9 bases between. CDR3 length: 15 amino acids. The CDR3 sequence is CASSLAPGNQETQYF. CDR3 coding DNA: TGCGCCAGCAGCTTGGCCCCAGGGAACCAAGAGACCCAGTACTTC.

This clone was recorded once. The chain links TRBV27 to TRBJ1-5; D is possibly TRBD1 (5 bases). Germline CDR1 is MNHEY and CDR2 is SMNVEV (reference sequence). This CDR3 is built from 13 residues. V was pared by 5 bases and J by 5 bases, with 10 bases between. The CDR3, as DNA: TGTGCCAGCAGTCTCGGGGGGGATCAGCCCCAGCATTTT. This codes for CASSLGGDQPQHF.